Listed below are T cell receptor beta chains from one sample, sequenced in a study of T cell changes during pregnancy in multiple sclerosis. Using immunoSEQ multiplex PCR, the repertoire was profiled, and TCRdb retains in-frame clones only, with some absent. The table records approximately 44,000 clones, 80% to 95% of them present only once. The source was CD4+ T cells from peripheral blood mononuclear cells, collected before pregnancy. These receptors originate from a female donor with multiple sclerosis, enrolled in a pregnancy study. The CDR3 runs from the conserved cysteine through the conserved F or W. D genes are given only for firm matches. Size is stated for part of the rows, as once, few or many counts, or as a class when the clone is expanded.

>TRBV6-5|TRBJ1-2|-|-
CASSSYRALVDGYTF
TGTGCCAGCAGTTCTTACAGGGCGCTGGTCGATGGCTACACCTTC
>TRBV18|TRBJ1-5|-|few
CASSPGRGGNQPQHF
TGTGCCAGCTCCCCAGGGAGGGGAGGAAATCAGCCCCAGCATTTT
>TRBV6-6|TRBJ1-3|-|-
CASSYPGAGNTIYF
TGTGCCAGCAGTTACCCGGGGGCTGGAAACACCATATATTTT
>TRBV15|TRBJ1-4|TRBD1|-
CATSRDWGGTGRKLFF
TGTGCCACCAGCAGAGATTGGGGCGGGACAGGGCGGAAACTGTTTTTT
>TRBV7-9|TRBJ1-1|-|-
CASSRSPWGGPIVDTEAFF
TGTGCCAGCAGCCGGTCCCCCTGGGGAGGGCCGATAGTTGACACTGAAGCTTTCTTT
>TRBV5-8|TRBJ2-7|TRBD2|-
CASSLKLASGSSYEQYF
TGTGCCAGCAGCTTGAAATTAGCTAGCGGGAGCTCCTACGAGCAGTACTTC
>TRBV6-4|TRBJ1-6|TRBD1|once
CASSDSPSGQYNSPLHF
TGTGCCAGCAGTGACTCCCCCTCGGGACAGTATAATTCACCCCTCCACTTT
>TRBV19|TRBJ2-2|TRBD2|-
CASSITPAGVTNTGELFF
TGTGCCAGTAGTATAACCCCAGCGGGGGTCACGAACACCGGGGAGCTGTTTTTT
>TRBV15|TRBJ2-1|-|-
CATSRPHSHEQFF
TGTGCCACCAGCAGACCCCACAGCCATGAGCAGTTCTTC
>TRBV10-3|TRBJ1-3|-|-
CAISGVGGNTIYF
TGTGCCATCAGCGGGGTCGGCGGAAACACCATATATTTT
>TRBV7-9|TRBJ1-1|TRBD1|-
CASSSQGGTEAFF
TGTGCCAGCAGCTCACAGGGGGGCACTGAAGCTTTCTTT
>TRBV30|TRBJ2-1|-|-
CAANRGGNEQFF
TGTGCCGCGAACAGGGGGGGCAATGAGCAGTTCTTC
>TRBV7-2|TRBJ1-5|-|-
CASSLALSNQPQHF
TGTGCCAGCAGCTTAGCGCTAAGTAATCAGCCCCAGCATTTT
>TRBV2|TRBJ2-3|TRBD1|-
CASSELGQGTQYF
TGTGCCAGCAGTGAATTAGGACAGGGTACGCAGTATTTT
>TRBV10-1|TRBJ1-6|-|-
CASWPFYRVHSPLHF
TGCGCCAGCTGGCCCTTTTACAGGGTTCATTCACCCCTCCACTTT
>TRBV28|TRBJ1-4|-|-
CASSSYRQATTNEKLFF
TGTGCCAGCAGTTCCTACCGACAGGCGACAACTAATGAAAAACTGTTTTTT
>TRBV6-6|TRBJ2-3|-|-
CASSYSQFSDTQYF
TGTGCCAGCAGTTACTCGCAGTTCTCAGATACGCAGTATTTT
>TRBV5-1|TRBJ1-1|TRBD1|once
CASSLGTGRRTEAFF
TGCGCCAGCAGCTTGGGGACAGGGAGGAGGACTGAAGCTTTCTTT
>TRBV6-5|TRBJ1-1|-|-
CASSLRGYTEAFF
TGTGCCAGCAGCCTCAGGGGATACACTGAAGCTTTCTTT
>TRBV12-5|TRBJ1-3|-|-
CASGLLAGVTGNTIYF
TGTGCTAGTGGTTTATTGGCAGGGGTGACTGGAAACACCATATATTTT
>TRBV2|TRBJ2-3|-|once
CASSEQGLKGDTQYF
TGTGCCAGCAGTGAACAAGGACTAAAGGGAGATACGCAGTATTTT
>TRBV2|TRBJ1-2|-|-
CASSEWSTGNGYTF
TGTGCCAGCAGTGAATGGAGCACAGGGAATGGCTACACCTTC
>TRBV27|TRBJ2-1|TRBD1|-
CASSLGTGNEQFF
TGTGCCAGCAGTTTAGGGACAGGGAATGAGCAGTTCTTC
>TRBV5-4|TRBJ2-5|TRBD1|-
CASSGNRDRQETQYF
TGTGCCAGCAGCGGAAACCGGGACAGGCAAGAGACCCAGTACTTC
>TRBV14|TRBJ2-7|TRBD2|few
CASSQAAGGAYEQYF
TGTGCCAGCAGCCAAGCAGCGGGGGGCGCCTACGAGCAGTACTTC
>TRBV29-1|TRBJ2-6|TRBD2|once
CSVSSGGSGANVLTF
TGCAGCGTTTCCTCGGGAGGTTCGGGGGCCAACGTCCTGACTTTC
>TRBV7-9|TRBJ2-7|-|-
CASSSGVF
TGTGCCAGCAGTTCAGGGGTTTTC
>TRBV6-1|TRBJ1-5|-|-
CASSPKGEGVQPQHF
TGTGCCAGCAGTCCTAAGGGGGAAGGAGTTCAGCCCCAGCATTTT
>TRBV7-8|TRBJ2-7|TRBD1|-
CASSLEISDRGFSYEQYF
TGTGCCAGCAGCTTAGAGATTTCGGACAGGGGCTTTTCCTACGAGCAGTACTTC
>TRBV30|TRBJ2-7|TRBD1|-
CAWSPRTGDRQYF
TGTGCCTGGAGTCCGAGGACAGGGGACAGGCAGTACTTC
>TRBV11-2|TRBJ2-7|TRBD1|-
CASSGKGQGDYYEQYF
TGTGCCAGCAGCGGTAAAGGACAGGGGGACTACTACGAGCAGTACTTC
>TRBV27|TRBJ2-6|-|-
CATRESGANVLTF
TGTGCCACCCGCGAGTCTGGGGCCAACGTCCTGACTTTC
>TRBV4-1|TRBJ1-1|TRBD1|few
CASSLKGQGALGEAFF
TGCGCCAGCAGCCTAAAGGGACAGGGGGCGTTGGGTGAAGCTTTCTTT
>TRBV2|TRBJ1-2|-|-
CASSEYMVTGPANYGYTF
TGTGCCAGCAGTGAATATATGGTGACAGGCCCAGCTAACTATGGCTACACCTTC
>TRBV5-1|TRBJ1-1|-|few
CASSLVGVEAFF
TGCGCCAGCAGCTTGGTCGGGGTTGAAGCTTTCTTT
>TRBV15|TRBJ2-3|-|-
CATSRGIMGATDTQYF
TGTGCCACCAGCAGAGGGATTATGGGGGCCACAGATACGCAGTATTTT
>TRBV4-2|TRBJ1-1|-|-
CASSQEGTATEAFF
TGTGCCAGCAGCCAGGAGGGGACGGCCACTGAAGCTTTCTTT
>TRBV29-1|TRBJ1-4|TRBD1|-
CSVGMGQHNEKLFF
TGCAGCGTTGGAATGGGACAGCATAATGAAAAACTGTTTTTT
>TRBV30|TRBJ1-2|-|-
CAWSGTSGDISGYTF
TGTGCCTGGTCAGGGACCTCGGGGGATATCAGCGGCTACACCTTC
>TRBV11-3|TRBJ2-5|TRBD1|-
CASSFQGAGETQYF
TGTGCCAGCAGCTTCCAGGGGGCAGGAGAGACCCAGTACTTC
>TRBV13|TRBJ2-3|TRBD1|-
CATAGTGGPDTQYF
TGTGCCACCGCAGGGACAGGGGGCCCAGATACGCAGTATTTT
>TRBV7-6|TRBJ1-4|-|-
CASSSQGNNEKLFF
TGTGCCAGCAGTTCCCAGGGAAATAATGAAAAACTGTTTTTT
>TRBV6-5|TRBJ2-7|TRBD1|-
CASRPGQGAREQYF
TGTGCCAGCAGACCGGGACAGGGGGCTCGGGAGCAGTACTTC
>TRBV11-2|TRBJ1-6|-|few
CASSLAQTLHF
TGTGCCAGCAGCTTAGCACAGACCCTCCACTTT
>TRBV4-1|TRBJ1-5|-|once
CASSQARGDRVGQPQHF
TGCGCCAGCAGCCAAGCTCGGGGGGATAGGGTCGGTCAGCCCCAGCATTTT
>TRBV18|TRBJ1-1|TRBD1|-
CASSPSRGQGVTEAFF
TGTGCCAGCTCACCCTCACGGGGACAGGGAGTGACTGAAGCTTTCTTT
>TRBV4-1|TRBJ2-7|TRBD2|-
CASSQESSGSIRPYEQYF
TGCGCCAGCAGCCAAGAGAGTAGCGGGAGTATCAGACCCTACGAGCAGTACTTC
>TRBV25-1|TRBJ2-4|-|-
CASSEFPGENIQYF
TGTGCCAGCAGTGAATTCCCAGGGGAGAACATTCAGTACTTC
>TRBV9|TRBJ2-1|TRBD2|-
CASSAVAGGPRSNEQFF
TGTGCCAGCAGCGCCGTAGCGGGAGGGCCTCGTAGCAATGAGCAGTTCTTC
>TRBV10-3|TRBJ1-5|-|-
CAISGGDRPQHF
TGTGCCATCAGTGGCGGAGATCGGCCCCAGCATTTT
>TRBV10-1|TRBJ2-2|TRBD2|-
CASTSGRGTGELFF
TGCGCCAGCACCAGCGGGAGGGGAACCGGGGAGCTGTTTTTT
>TRBV19|TRBJ1-2|-|-
CASSFRGGGYTF
TGTGCCAGTAGTTTCAGGGGTGGAGGCTACACCTTC
>TRBV5-1|TRBJ2-1|-|-
CASSSRQSVNEQFF
TGCGCCAGCAGCTCGCGACAGTCGGTCAATGAGCAGTTCTTC